The T cell receptor (beta chain) under discussion was sequenced for a study of T cell responses to AZD1222 COVID-19 vaccine. General study points: Mapped onto spike, vaccine-associated CD4 TCRs spanned it and were dominant at 160-218 and 743-854. Two doses of AZD1222 preceded a rise in Spike-specific TCR breadth and depth.

The assay was immunoSEQ multiplex PCR, and TCRdb's table has in-frame clones only and misses some. Here the sample spans 150,000 to 200,000 clones, just under 95% being singletons. To note about this clone: Its target is not known.

The V end lost 2 bases, the J end lost 6 bases, and 11 bases lay between the germline ends. Germline V gives CDR1 MNHNY, CDR2 SVGAGI (reference sequence). The CDR3 spans 13 residues. The sequence came from an adult in good health. The gene calls are TRBV6-6 and TRBJ2-7, with D possibly being TRBD1 (5 bases). The sample consisted of peripheral blood, taken on day 0 of AZD1222 vaccination. The CDR3 DNA follows: TGTGCCAGCAGTTACCAGGGTAGGGGCGAGCAGTACTTC. This sequence encodes CASSYQGRGEQYF.